This TCR beta chain appears in the sequencing data of a study of human T cells and chemical hapten exposure (dated by TCRdb to about 2021). Notes on the research overall: For sensitization, 2% DPC in acetone was applied to a 2 cm by 2 cm area of upper inner arm skin. Throughout the study period of 20 to 25 weeks, patients also received therapeutic DPC doses to the scalp every week. Patch testing was done on the upper back using Finn chambers containing 0.01% DPC, and results were scored after 6 days according to International Contact Dermatitis Research Group standards. The mostly female patient cohort included alopecia areata with under or over 50% scalp involvement, alopecia totalis and alopecia universalis. Libraries were combined into a pool for sequencing, and differences in TCR yield between samples came mainly from small differences in library volumes within the pool. This study followed changes in the peripheral blood TCR repertoire in vivo during primary and secondary sensitization of alopecia patients to the hapten diphenylcyclopropenone (DPC). Blood samples were taken from patients before sensitization (week 0) and then at 2, 6 and about 24 weeks after DPC sensitization. Blood for TCR sequencing was provided by twenty-nine alopecia patients at one to four time points (pre-sensitization, 2, 6 and 24 weeks). Both TCR alpha and TCR beta chains were sequenced from each blood RNA sample.

What the authors observed across the whole study: A positive correlation was found between the number of PT1 expanded TCRs and patch test score, with significance reached at thresholds 8, 16 and 32 but not 4. Expanded TCRs formed significantly more large CDR3 similarity clusters than pre-sensitization or healthy control sets, consistent with antigen-driven responses. After repeated subsampling, changes were observed in the strength of the expansion versus patch-test correlation and in the threshold at which the correlation became significant. DPC sensitization did not change the number of TCRs with a frequency above 1 in 1000, and there was no evidence of changes in global repertoire structure. Because every patient had alopecia, a presumed autoimmune disease, the patients' immune response might differ from that of healthy individuals.

The protocol used for the library was RACE. These reads were obtained on a NextSeq 500. During library preparation, unique molecular identifiers were attached to individual cDNA molecules so that TCRs could be counted in a quantitative, reproducible way. The original pipeline was this. The median number of TCRs per sample was 95,638, ranging from roughly 20,000 to 690,600. V, J and CDR3 annotation of the TCR reads was performed with the Decombinator software suite. For the PS versus PT1 abundance plots, all samples were subsampled to the same number of TCRs (28,000). Expanded TCRs were defined as absent before sensitization and observed at least eight times at the 2-week time point. The public sequencing data were trimmed at Q25 with fastp and processed into clonotypes with MiXCR by TCRdb, which kept only in-frame beta chains. Merged by CDR3 protein, the rows form single entries marked with the most common genes and DNA. The V and J calls were determined by TCRdb, not by the authors. Within this sample are around 33,000 distinct CDR3 sequences, with 9% to 15% of them counted one time only. 1.5% to 2.5% of the sample is held by the ten biggest clonotypes.

Regarding this clonotype: The antigen it binds to is not known. Base qualities are not provided; no much larger clone lies one nucleotide away.

Reading the label with the study, this specimen's time point is: pre-sensitization, week 0. Taken with the paper, the label for treatment or condition translates to: therapeutic diphenylcyclopropenone sensitization with weekly scalp DPC. Total RNA was isolated from unfractionated whole blood collected in Tempus Blood RNA tubes. At every patch-test visit, the blood draw took place before the patch test was put on. Patients were eligible if aged 18 to 70, diagnosed with alopecia and judged suitable for DPC therapy, and pregnant patients were excluded. Specimen: whole blood, collected in connection with sensitization to the hapten diphenylcyclopropenone (DPC). The clonotype was recovered from a woman aged 40 to 50 with alopecia areata. Some clones in this sample may be carry-over from other donors' samples.

The base sequence is TGTGCCAGCGGACTTGTCCACCAAGAGACCCAGTACTTC. Its product reads: CASGLVHQETQYF. The sequence is built from TRBV5-5 and TRBJ2-5, with TRBD2 as a weak D call on 5 bases. From a lookup of the germline V gene (reference sequence), CDR1 and CDR2 are SGHKS and YYEKEE. The CDR3 holds 13 amino acids from the cysteine to the phenylalanine. Only the CDR3 DNA is retained, 39 bases long and in frame from the first base. V and J lose 7 bases and 0 bases, and a span of 10 bases separates them.